This T cell receptor beta chain is from a study of patients and donors after allogeneic stem cell transplantation. TCRdb recomputed calls from the RT-PCR reads with MiXCR, one row per CDR3 protein. The table includes roughly 880,000 distinct CDR3 sequences, roughly 17% detected once. This CDR3 has 13 amino acids. In germline, CDR1 is MRHNA, CDR2 SNTAGT. V shed 9 bases and J 0 bases; nucleotides not matched to a gene: 5. This clonotype appeared once. The sequenced sample consisted of blood, either unsorted or a sorted T cell fraction (not recorded which). This TCR was recovered from a human donor who was either an allogeneic HSCT recipient or a stem cell or donor lymphocyte infusion donor (not recorded which). It is not recorded whose cells these are; they may come from a transplant donor. The rearrangement joins TRBV6-4 to TRBJ2-7, with 7 bases aligning to TRBD2. The CDR3: CARGGSSSYEQYF. CDR3 DNA: TGTGCCAGGGGGGGGAGTAGCTCCTACGAGCAGTACTTC.